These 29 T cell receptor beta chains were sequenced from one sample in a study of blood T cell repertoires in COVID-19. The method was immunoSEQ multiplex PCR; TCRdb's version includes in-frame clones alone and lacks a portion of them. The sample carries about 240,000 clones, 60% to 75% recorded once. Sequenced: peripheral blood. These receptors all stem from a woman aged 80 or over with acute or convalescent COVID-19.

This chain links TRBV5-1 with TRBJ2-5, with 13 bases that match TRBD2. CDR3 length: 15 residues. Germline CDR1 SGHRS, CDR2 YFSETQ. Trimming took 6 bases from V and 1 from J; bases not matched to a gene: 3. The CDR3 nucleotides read TGCGCCAGCAAAGGACTAGCGGGGGCCCAAGAGACCCAGTACTTC. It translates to CASKGLAGAQETQYF.

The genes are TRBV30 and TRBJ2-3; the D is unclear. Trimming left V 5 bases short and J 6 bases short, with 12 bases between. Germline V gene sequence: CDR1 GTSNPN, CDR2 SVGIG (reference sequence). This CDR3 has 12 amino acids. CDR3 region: CAWGRGGDTQYF. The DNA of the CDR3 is TGTGCCTGGGGTCGCGGTGGCGATACGCAGTATTTT.

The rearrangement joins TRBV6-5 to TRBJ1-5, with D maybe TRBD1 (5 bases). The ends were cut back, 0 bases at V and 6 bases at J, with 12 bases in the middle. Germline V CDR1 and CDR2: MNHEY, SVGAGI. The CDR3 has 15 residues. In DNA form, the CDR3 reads TGTGCCAGCAGTTACTCGTGGACACCTGGTCAGCCCCAGCATTTT. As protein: CASSYSWTPGQPQHF.

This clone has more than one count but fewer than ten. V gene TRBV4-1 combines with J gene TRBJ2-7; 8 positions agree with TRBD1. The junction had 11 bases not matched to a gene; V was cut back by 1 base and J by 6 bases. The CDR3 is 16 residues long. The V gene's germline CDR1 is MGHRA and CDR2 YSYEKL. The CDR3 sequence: CASSQGVVTGVAEQYF. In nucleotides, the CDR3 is TGCGCCAGCAGCCAAGGGGTGGTGACAGGGGTCGCCGAGCAGTACTTC.

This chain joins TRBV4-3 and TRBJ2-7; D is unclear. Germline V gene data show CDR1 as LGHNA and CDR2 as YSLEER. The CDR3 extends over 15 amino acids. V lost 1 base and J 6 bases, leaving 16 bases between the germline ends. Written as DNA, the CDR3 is TGCGCCAGCAGCCAAGGAGGCAATGTCCCGGGCGAGCAGTACTTC. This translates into CASSQGGNVPGEQYF.

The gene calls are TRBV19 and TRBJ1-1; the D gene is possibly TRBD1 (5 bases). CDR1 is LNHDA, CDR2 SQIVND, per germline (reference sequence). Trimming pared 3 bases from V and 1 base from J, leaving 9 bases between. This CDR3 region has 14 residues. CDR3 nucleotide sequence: TGTGCCAGTAGTATGTCAGGGTCGAACACTGAAGCTTTCTTT. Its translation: CASSMSGSNTEAFF. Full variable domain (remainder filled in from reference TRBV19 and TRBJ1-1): DGGITQSPKYLFRKEGQNVTLSCEQNLNHDAMYWYRQDPGQGLRLIYYSQIVNDFQKGDIAEGYSVSREKKESFPLTVTSAQKNPTAFYLCASSMSGSNTEAFFGQGTRLTVV.

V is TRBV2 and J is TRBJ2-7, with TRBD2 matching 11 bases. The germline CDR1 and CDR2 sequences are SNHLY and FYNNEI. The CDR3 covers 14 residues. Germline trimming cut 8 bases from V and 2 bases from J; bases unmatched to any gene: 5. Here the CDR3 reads CASGTGLAAYEQYF. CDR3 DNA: TGTGCCAGCGGTACGGGACTAGCGGCCTACGAGCAGTACTTC.

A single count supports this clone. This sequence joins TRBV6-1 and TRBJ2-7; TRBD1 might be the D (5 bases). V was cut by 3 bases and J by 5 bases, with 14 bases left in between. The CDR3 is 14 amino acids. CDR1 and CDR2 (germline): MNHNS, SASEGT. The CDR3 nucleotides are TGTGCCAGCAGTGATCAACCAGGGTGGCACGAGCAGTACTTC. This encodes CASSDQPGWHEQYF.

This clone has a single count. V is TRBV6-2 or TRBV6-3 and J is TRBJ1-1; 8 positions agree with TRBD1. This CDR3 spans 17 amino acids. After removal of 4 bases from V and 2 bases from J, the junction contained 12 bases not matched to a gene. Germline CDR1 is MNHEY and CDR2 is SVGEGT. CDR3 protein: CASSWEQGVSPNTEAFF. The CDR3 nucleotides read TGTGCCAGCAGTTGGGAACAGGGGGTCTCCCCCAACACTGAAGCTTTCTTT.

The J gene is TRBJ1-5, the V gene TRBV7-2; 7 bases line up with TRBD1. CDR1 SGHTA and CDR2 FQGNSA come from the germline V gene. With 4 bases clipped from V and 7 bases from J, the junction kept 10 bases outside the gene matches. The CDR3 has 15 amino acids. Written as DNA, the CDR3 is TGTGCCAGCAGCTATAGTCCTCAAGGGGGCCAGCCCCAGCATTTT. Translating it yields CASSYSPQGGQPQHF.

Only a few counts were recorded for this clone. In DNA, the CDR3 is TGTGCCAGCAGCTTGTCCGGACAGGCCGGACGGGTCTATGGCTACACCTTC. This gives the protein CASSLSGQAGRVYGYTF. This chain joins TRBV5-4 and TRBJ1-2; 7 bases line up with TRBD1. Losses at the gene ends were 1 base for V and 4 bases for J; bases not matched to a gene: 13. The CDR3 has 17 amino acids. Looked up from germline, CDR1 is SGHNT and CDR2 is YYREEE (reference sequence).

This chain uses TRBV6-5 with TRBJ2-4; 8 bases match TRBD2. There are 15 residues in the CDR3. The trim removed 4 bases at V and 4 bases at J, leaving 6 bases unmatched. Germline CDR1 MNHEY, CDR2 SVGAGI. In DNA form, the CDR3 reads TGTGCCAGCAGTTTAACAGCGGGAGAGAAAAACATTCAGTACTTC. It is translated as CASSLTAGEKNIQYF.

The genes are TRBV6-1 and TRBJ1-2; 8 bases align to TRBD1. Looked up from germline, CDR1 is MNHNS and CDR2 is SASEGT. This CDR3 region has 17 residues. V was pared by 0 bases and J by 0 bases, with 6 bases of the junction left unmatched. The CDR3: CASSEAFRTGSNYGYTF. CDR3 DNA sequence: TGTGCCAGCAGTGAAGCGTTTAGGACAGGGTCTAACTATGGCTACACCTTC.

The CDR3 sequence is CASSSRSAQFF. CDR3 bases: TGTGCCAGTAGCTCCCGGAGCGCCCAGTTCTTC. The chain carries TRBV19 and TRBJ2-1; D uncertain. The length of the CDR3 is 11 residues. CDR1 and CDR2 from the germline V gene are LNHDA and SQIVND (reference sequence). V lost 6 bases and J 13 bases, leaving 13 bases between the germline ends.

CDR3 in amino acids: CASSRVRYGYTF. The CDR3 region has the DNA TGTGCCAGCAGCCGGGTCCGCTATGGCTACACCTTC. The genes are TRBV12-3 or TRBV12-4 and TRBJ1-2; D not resolved. The CDR3 length is 12 residues. V lost 6 bases to trimming and J lost 4 bases, with 9 bases between them.

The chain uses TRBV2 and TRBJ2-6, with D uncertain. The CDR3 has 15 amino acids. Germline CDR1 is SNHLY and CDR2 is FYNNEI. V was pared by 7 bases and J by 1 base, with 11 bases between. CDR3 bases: TGTGCCAGCACTAGAGGCGGATCTGGGGCCAACGTCCTGACTTTC. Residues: CASTRGGSGANVLTF.

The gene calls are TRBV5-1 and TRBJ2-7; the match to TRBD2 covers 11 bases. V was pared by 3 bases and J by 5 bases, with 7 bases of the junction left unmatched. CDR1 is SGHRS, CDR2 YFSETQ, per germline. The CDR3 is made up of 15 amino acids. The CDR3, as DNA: TGCGCCAGCAGCTCTGGACTAGCGGGTATGGACGAGCAGTACTTC. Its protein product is CASSSGLAGMDEQYF.

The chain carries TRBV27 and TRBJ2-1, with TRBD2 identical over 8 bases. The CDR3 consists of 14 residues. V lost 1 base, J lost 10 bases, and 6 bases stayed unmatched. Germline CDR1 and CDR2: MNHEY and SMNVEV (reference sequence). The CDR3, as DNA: TGTGCCAGCAGTTTATACGGGGGGGCCGAAGAGCAGTTCTTC. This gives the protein CASSLYGGAEEQFF.

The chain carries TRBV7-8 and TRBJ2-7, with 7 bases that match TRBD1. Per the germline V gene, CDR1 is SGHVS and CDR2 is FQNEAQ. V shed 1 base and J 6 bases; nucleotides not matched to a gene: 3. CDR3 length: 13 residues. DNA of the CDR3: TGTGCCAGCAGCTTAGAGACAGGGACCGAGCAGTACTTC. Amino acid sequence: CASSLETGTEQYF.

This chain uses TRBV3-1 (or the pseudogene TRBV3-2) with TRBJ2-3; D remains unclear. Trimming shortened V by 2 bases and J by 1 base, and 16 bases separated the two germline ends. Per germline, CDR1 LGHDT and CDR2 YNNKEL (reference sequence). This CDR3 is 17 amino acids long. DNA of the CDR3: TGTGCCAGCAGCCAAAGAATAGACATCCAAGGCACAGATACGCAGTATTTT. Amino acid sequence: CASSQRIDIQGTDTQYF.

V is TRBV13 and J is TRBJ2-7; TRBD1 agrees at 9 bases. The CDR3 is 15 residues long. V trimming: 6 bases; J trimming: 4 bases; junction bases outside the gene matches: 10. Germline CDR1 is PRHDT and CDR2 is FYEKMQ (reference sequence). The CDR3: CASRTMGQGSYEQYF. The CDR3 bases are TGTGCCAGCAGAACCATGGGACAGGGCTCGTACGAGCAGTACTTC.

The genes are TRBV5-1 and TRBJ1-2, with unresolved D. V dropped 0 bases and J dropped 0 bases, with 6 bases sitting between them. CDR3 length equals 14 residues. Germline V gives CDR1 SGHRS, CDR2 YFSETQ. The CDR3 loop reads CASSLGIANYGYTF. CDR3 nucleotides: TGCGCCAGCAGCTTGGGCATAGCTAACTATGGCTACACCTTC.

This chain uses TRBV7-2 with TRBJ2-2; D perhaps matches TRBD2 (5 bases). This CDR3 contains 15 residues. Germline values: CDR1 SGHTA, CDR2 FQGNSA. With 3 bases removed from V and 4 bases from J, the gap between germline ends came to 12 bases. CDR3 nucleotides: TGTGCCAGCAGCTTGGCGGGTCTTGTCACCGGGGAGCTGTTTTTT. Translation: CASSLAGLVTGELFF.

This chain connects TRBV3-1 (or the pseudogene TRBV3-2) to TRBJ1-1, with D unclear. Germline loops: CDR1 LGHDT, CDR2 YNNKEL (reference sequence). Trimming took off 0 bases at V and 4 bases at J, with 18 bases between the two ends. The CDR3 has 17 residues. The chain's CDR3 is CASSQDLFSPRSTEAFF. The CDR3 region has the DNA TGTGCCAGCAGCCAAGATCTGTTTAGTCCGCGGAGCACTGAAGCTTTCTTT.

The CDR3 bases are TGTGCCTGGAGCGCTAATCAGGGGGATACGCAGTATTTT. It encodes CAWSANQGDTQYF. The J gene is TRBJ2-3, the V gene TRBV30, with D perhaps matching TRBD1 (6 bases). Germline V lookup: CDR1 GTSNPN, CDR2 SVGIG (reference sequence). The CDR3 sequence is 13 residues long. Deletions cut 3 bases from V and 6 bases from J, with 13 bases between.

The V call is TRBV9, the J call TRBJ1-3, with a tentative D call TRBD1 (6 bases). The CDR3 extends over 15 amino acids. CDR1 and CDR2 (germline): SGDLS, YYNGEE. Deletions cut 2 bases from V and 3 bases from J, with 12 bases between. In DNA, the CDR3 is TGTGCCAGCAGCGTTGGGGGACATAATGGAAACACCATATATTTT. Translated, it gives CASSVGGHNGNTIYF.

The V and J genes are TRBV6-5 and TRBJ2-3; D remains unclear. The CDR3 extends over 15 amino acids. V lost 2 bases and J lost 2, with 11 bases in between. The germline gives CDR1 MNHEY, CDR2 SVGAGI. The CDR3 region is CASSYLGYSTDTQYF. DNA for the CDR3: TGTGCCAGCAGTTACCTGGGCTATTCCACAGATACGCAGTATTTT.

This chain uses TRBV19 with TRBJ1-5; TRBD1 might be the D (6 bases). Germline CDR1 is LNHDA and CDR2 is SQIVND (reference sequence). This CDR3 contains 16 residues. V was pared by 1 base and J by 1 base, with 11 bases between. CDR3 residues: CASSIVTGTSNQPQHF. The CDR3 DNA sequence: TGTGCCAGTAGTATAGTTACAGGGACGAGCAATCAGCCCCAGCATTTT.

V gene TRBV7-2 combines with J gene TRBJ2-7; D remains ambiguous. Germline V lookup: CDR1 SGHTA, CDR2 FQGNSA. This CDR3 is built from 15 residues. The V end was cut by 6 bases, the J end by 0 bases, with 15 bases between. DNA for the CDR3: TGTGCCAGCAGTTACAGACATTTGAGCTCCTACGAGCAGTACTTC. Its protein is CASSYRHLSSYEQYF.